These 17 T cell receptor beta chains came from one sample sequenced in a study of T-cell memory formation after mild COVID-19. TCRdb used MiXCR to reprocess the 5' RACE reads, holding one entry per CDR3 protein. The sample lists roughly 500,000 distinct CDR3 sequences, 20% seen once, with about 12% in the top ten. Sequencing was carried out using PBMCs or a T cell subset sorted from them (not recorded which). Receptors were obtained from an adult woman who had mild COVID-19 (a few samples of this study predate the infection). Cell type and time point are not known.

The CDR3 nucleotides are TGTGCCAGCAGTTTAGCAAAACTTAGGACAGATACGCAGTATTTT. Its protein is CASSLAKLRTDTQYF. The V and J genes are TRBV27 and TRBJ2-3; D is undetermined. Germline CDR1 MNHEY, CDR2 SMNVEV (reference sequence). Trimming took 2 bases from V and 3 from J, leaving 12 bases between them. This CDR3 spans 15 amino acids.

This chain links TRBV3-1 with TRBJ1-2; TRBD1 might be the D (6 bases). The CDR3 is 15 amino acids. The germline V gene has CDR1 LGHDT and CDR2 YNNKEL (reference sequence). Trimming stripped 0 bases from V and 8 bases from J, with 16 bases between. CDR3 amino acids: CASSQETGKLGGYTF. In DNA form, the CDR3 reads TGTGCCAGCAGCCAAGAAACAGGGAAACTGGGAGGCTACACCTTC.

This chain connects TRBV12-3 or TRBV12-4 to TRBJ2-1; 12 nucleotides line up with TRBD2. This CDR3 spans 15 amino acids. Unmatched junction bases numbered 8, after V lost 6 bases and J lost 8 bases. Here the CDR3 reads CASSSLAGGRDEQFF. DNA for the CDR3: TGTGCCAGCAGCTCCCTAGCGGGGGGGCGGGATGAGCAGTTCTTC.

This clonotype was counted only a few times. V usage is TRBV11-2 and J usage is TRBJ2-6, with D unresolved. Per germline, CDR1 SGHAT and CDR2 FQNNGV. V lost 5 bases and J 2 bases, leaving 7 bases between the germline ends. CDR3 length: 14 residues. The CDR3, as DNA: TGTGCCAGCAGCCCATATCCTGGGGCCAACGTCCTGACTTTC. Its translation is CASSPYPGANVLTF. The full variable domain, rest sourced from reference TRBV11-2 and TRBJ2-6, is EAGVAQSPRYKIIEKRQSVAFWCNPISGHATLYWYQQILGQGPKLLIQFQNNGVVDDSQLPKDRFSAERLKGVDSTLKIQPAKLEDSAVYLCASSPYPGANVLTFGAGSRLTVL.

In its sample, this clonotype was seen many times. The rearrangement joins TRBV20-1 to TRBJ2-1; 16 bases fit TRBD2. The CDR3 length is 19 residues. Germline lookup yields CDR1 DFQATT and CDR2 SNEGSKA (reference sequence). The J segment lost 0 bases and the V segment lost 6 bases, leaving 11 bases of the junction unmatched. The CDR3 nucleotides are TGCAGTGCGCTGCCGGGACTAGCGGGGGGGAAGAGCTCCTACAATGAGCAGTTCTTC. Translating gives CSALPGLAGGKSSYNEQFF.

V usage is TRBV6-6 and J usage is TRBJ2-1; D might be TRBD1 or TRBD2, each matching 6 bases. This CDR3 is built from 14 residues. Germline V gene lookup returns CDR1 MNHNY and CDR2 SVGAGI (reference sequence). Deletions cut 7 bases from V and 4 bases from J, with 14 bases between. The CDR3 DNA reads TGTGCCAGCAATCCCGGGGGCTCGTACAATGAGCAGTTCTTC. Amino acids: CASNPGGSYNEQFF.

This clonotype was found a few times. The chain recombines TRBV3-1 with TRBJ1-1; tentative D call: TRBD1 (6 bases). V lost 3 bases and J lost 5, with 16 bases in between. Germline-derived CDR1 and CDR2 are LGHDT and YNNKEL (reference sequence). This CDR3 is built from 15 residues. CDR3 residues: CASSHPGAGRTEAFF. The CDR3, as DNA: TGTGCCAGCAGCCACCCGGGGGCAGGACGGACTGAAGCTTTCTTT.

V gene TRBV12-3 or TRBV12-4 combines with J gene TRBJ1-1; tentative D call: TRBD1 (6 bases). Deletions cut 6 bases from V and 3 bases from J, with 14 bases between. The CDR3 is made up of 14 amino acids. Here the CDR3 reads CASRQGPGDTEAFF. CDR3 nucleotides: TGTGCCAGCAGACAGGGCCCGGGGGACACTGAAGCTTTCTTT.

This clonotype was seen only a few times. The V and J genes are TRBV5-1 and TRBJ1-2; TRBD1 agrees at 7 bases. Unmatched junction bases numbered 6, after V lost 4 bases and J lost 3 bases. The CDR3 extends over 14 amino acids. Germline assignment: CDR1 SGHRS and CDR2 YFSETQ. In DNA form, the CDR3 reads TGCGCCAGCAGCCCCGGGACAGCTTACTATGGCTACACCTTC. It yields the protein CASSPGTAYYGYTF. Filled out from reference TRBV5-1 and TRBJ1-2, the complete variable domain reads KAGVTQTPRYLIKTRGQQVTLSCSPISGHRSVSWYQQTPGQGLQFLFEYFSETQRNKGNFPGRFSGRQFSNSRSEMNVSTLELGDSALYLCASSPGTAYYGYTFGSGTRLTVV.

The sample holds a few counts of this clonotype. This chain connects TRBV7-9 to TRBJ1-1, with D unresolved. The CDR3 extends over 17 amino acids. CDR1 and CDR2 (germline): SEHNR, FQNEAQ (reference sequence). V lost 3 bases and J 0 bases, leaving 17 bases between the germline ends. The CDR3 sequence is CASSFHLTETMNTEAFF. CDR3 coding DNA: TGTGCCAGCAGCTTTCATTTGACGGAAACCATGAACACTGAAGCTTTCTTT.

This clonotype has just a few counts. This chain uses TRBV13 with TRBJ2-7; a possible D gene is TRBD1 (6 bases). Trimming removed 8 bases at V and 3 bases at J, with 11 bases between. This CDR3 region has 12 residues. The germline V gene has CDR1 PRHDT and CDR2 FYEKMQ (reference sequence). The CDR3 here is CASRDTVYEQYF. CDR3 coding DNA: TGTGCCAGCCGGGACACTGTCTACGAGCAGTACTTC. The whole variable domain, filled in from reference TRBV13 and TRBJ2-7, reads AAGVIQSPRHLIKEKRETATLKCYPIPRHDTVYWYQQGPGQDPQFLISFYEKMQSDKGSIPDRFSAQQFSDYHSELNMSSLELGDSALYFCASRDTVYEQYFGPGTRLTVT.

This clonotype was counted only a few times. V is TRBV12-3 or TRBV12-4 and J is TRBJ2-5; D not certain. The CDR3 totals 12 residues. V gave up 3 bases and J gave up 7 bases, with 9 bases separating them. CDR3 sequence: CASSFSHRTQYF. Here the CDR3 DNA reads TGTGCCAGCAGTTTCTCCCATAGGACCCAGTACTTC.

This rearrangement joins TRBV7-2 to TRBJ2-3; D gene unclear. V was clipped by 7 bases and J by 0 bases, with 14 bases between them. Germline values: CDR1 SGHTA, CDR2 FQGNSA. The CDR3 has 15 residues. CDR3 DNA sequence: TGTGCCAGCACCACGAATAACCCTAGCACAGATACGCAGTATTTT. Residues: CASTTNNPSTDTQYF.

The chain joins TRBV20-1 to TRBJ2-1; D call uncertain. The CDR3 contains 15 residues. Trimming shortened V by 3 bases and J by 1 base, and 13 bases separated the two germline ends. Germline V gene data show CDR1 as DFQATT and CDR2 as SNEGSKA (reference sequence). The CDR3 sequence is CSARGSGRSYNEQFF. As DNA, the CDR3 is TGCAGTGCTAGGGGCAGTGGTAGGTCCTACAATGAGCAGTTCTTC.

There are a few counts of this clonotype. The chain uses TRBV5-6 and TRBJ2-1; 14 bases are shared with TRBD2. J lost 11 bases, V lost 1 base, and 5 bases had no gene match. Germline loops: CDR1 SGHDT, CDR2 YYEEEE. CDR3 length: 15 residues. CDR3 DNA: TGTGCCAGCAGCTTGCTGGGACTAGCGGGAGTTAAGCAGTTCTTC. It specifies CASSLLGLAGVKQFF.

In its sample, this clonotype was seen a few times. V usage is TRBV11-2 and J usage is TRBJ1-3; 8 bases line up with TRBD1. Trimming took 0 bases from V and 4 from J; bases not matched to a gene: 8. The CDR3 sequence is 17 residues long. Germline V gene lookup returns CDR1 SGHAT and CDR2 FQNNGV. The CDR3 sequence is CASSLDATGVPGNTIYF. CDR3 DNA sequence: TGTGCCAGCAGCTTAGACGCGACAGGGGTTCCGGGAAACACCATATATTTT.

J is TRBJ2-7 and V is TRBV5-1; weak D call: TRBD1 (6 bases). Trimming took 4 bases from V and 0 from J, leaving 14 bases between them. The germline V gene encodes CDR1 SGHRS and CDR2 YFSETQ. This CDR3 has 15 residues. The CDR3: CASSPRQDSSYEQYF. As DNA, the CDR3 is TGCGCCAGCAGCCCCAGGCAGGACAGCTCCTACGAGCAGTACTTC.